This T cell receptor (beta chain) was captured by sequencing in a study of blood T cell repertoires in COVID-19. V lost 2 bases to trimming and J lost 8 bases; unmatched junction nucleotides: 10. The CDR3 is 17 amino acids. Germline CDR1 LGHNA, CDR2 YSLEER. The protocol was immunoSEQ multiplex PCR, while the TCRdb copy is restricted to in-frame clones and leaves out a portion. This table holds about 260,000 clones, 86% found once. The genes are TRBV4-3 and TRBJ1-4, with 11 bases fitting TRBD1. The sequence was collected from a woman in her forties or fifties who had recovered from COVID-19. Sequenced: PBMCs or T cells enriched from blood (not recorded which). CDR3 sequence reads: CASSQPPSGTGGEKLFF. The DNA for the CDR3 is TGCGCCAGCAGCCAACCACCCTCCGGGACAGGGGGAGAAAAACTGTTTTTT.